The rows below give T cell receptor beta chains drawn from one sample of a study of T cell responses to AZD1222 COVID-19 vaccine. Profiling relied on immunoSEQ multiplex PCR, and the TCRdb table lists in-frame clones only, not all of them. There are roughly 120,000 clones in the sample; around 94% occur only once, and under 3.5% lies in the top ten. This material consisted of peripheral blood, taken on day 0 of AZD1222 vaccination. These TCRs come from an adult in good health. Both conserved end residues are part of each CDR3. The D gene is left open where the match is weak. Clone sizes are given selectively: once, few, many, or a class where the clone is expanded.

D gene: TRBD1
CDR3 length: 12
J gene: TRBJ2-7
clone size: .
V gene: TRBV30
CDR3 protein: CAWSARDSLIYF
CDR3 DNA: TGTGCCTGGAGCGCTCGGGACAGTTTAATTTACTTC

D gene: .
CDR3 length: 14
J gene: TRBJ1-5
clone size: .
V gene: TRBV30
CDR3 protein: CASAVRGGSQPQHF
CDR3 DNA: TGTGCCTCCGCCGTGCGGGGAGGGTCTCAGCCCCAGCATTTT

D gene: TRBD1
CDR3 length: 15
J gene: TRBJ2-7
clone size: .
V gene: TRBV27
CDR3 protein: CASSRNTGGTYEQYF
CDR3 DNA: TGTGCCAGCAGCCGAAACACAGGGGGCACGTACGAGCAGTACTTC

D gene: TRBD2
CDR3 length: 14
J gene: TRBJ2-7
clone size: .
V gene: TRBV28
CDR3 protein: CASSLRTSSYEQYF
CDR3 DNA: TGTGCCAGCAGTCTCCGGACTAGTTCCTACGAGCAGTACTTC

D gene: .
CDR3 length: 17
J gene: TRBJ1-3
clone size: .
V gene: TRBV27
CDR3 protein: CASSSTPAVNSGNTIYF
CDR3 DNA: TGTGCCAGCAGTTCAACTCCCGCGGTGAACTCTGGAAACACCATATATTTT

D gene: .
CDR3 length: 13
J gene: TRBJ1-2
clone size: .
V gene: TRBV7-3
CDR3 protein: CASSFGRENGYTF
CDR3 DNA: TGTGCCAGCAGCTTTGGGCGGGAGAATGGCTACACCTTC

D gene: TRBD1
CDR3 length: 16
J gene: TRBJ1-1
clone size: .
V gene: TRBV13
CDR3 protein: CASSLGDRDLGTEAFF
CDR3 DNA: TGTGCCAGCAGCTTAGGGGACAGGGATCTGGGGACTGAAGCTTTCTTT

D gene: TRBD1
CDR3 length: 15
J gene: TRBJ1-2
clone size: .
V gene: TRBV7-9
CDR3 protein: CASSLGALQGRGYTF
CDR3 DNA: TGTGCCAGCAGCTTAGGAGCTTTACAGGGGCGCGGCTACACCTTC

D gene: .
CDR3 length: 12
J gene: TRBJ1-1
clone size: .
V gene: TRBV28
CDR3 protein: CASSPGFSGAFF
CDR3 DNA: TGTGCCAGCAGTCCCGGGTTCTCAGGAGCTTTCTTT

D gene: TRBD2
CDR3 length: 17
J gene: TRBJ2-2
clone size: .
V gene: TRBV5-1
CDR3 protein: CASSLVGTSGSAGELFF
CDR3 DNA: TGCGCCAGCAGCTTGGTGGGGACTAGCGGGAGTGCCGGGGAGCTGTTTTTT

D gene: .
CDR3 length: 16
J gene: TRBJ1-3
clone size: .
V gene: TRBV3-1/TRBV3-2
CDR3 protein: CASSQDLRAVRHTIYF
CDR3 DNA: TGTGCCAGCAGCCAAGATCTGAGGGCAGTACGCCACACCATATATTTT

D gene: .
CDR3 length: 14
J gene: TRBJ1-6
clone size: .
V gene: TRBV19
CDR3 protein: CASRAGTANSPLHF
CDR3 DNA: TGTGCCAGTAGGGCCGGGACGGCGAATTCACCCCTCCACTTT

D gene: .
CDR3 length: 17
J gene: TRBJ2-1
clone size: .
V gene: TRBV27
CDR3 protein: CASSLWAGRYSYNEQFF
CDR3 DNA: TGTGCCAGCAGTTTATGGGCGGGACGATACTCCTACAATGAGCAGTTCTTC

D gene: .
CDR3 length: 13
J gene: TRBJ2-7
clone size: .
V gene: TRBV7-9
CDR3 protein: CASSLEGVWEQYF
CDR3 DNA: TGTGCCAGCAGCTTAGAGGGGGTCTGGGAGCAGTACTTC

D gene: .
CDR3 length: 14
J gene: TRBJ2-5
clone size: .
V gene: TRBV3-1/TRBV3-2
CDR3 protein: CASSQDNYQETQYF
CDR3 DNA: TGTGCCAGCAGCCAGGACAACTACCAAGAGACCCAGTACTTC

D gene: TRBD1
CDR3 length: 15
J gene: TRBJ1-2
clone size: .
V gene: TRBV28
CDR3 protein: CASSLVPTGVGGYTF
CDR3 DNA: TGTGCCAGCAGCCTCGTCCCAACAGGGGTGGGCGGCTACACCTTC

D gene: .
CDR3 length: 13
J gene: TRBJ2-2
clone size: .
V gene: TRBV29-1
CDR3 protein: CSVAASFSGELFF
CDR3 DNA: TGCAGCGTTGCCGCGAGCTTTTCCGGGGAGCTGTTTTTT

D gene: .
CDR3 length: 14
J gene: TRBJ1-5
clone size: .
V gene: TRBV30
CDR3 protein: CAWSDGRGNQPQHF
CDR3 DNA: TGTGCCTGGAGTGACGGGAGAGGCAATCAGCCCCAGCATTTT

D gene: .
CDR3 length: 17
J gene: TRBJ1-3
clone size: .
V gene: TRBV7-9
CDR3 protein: CASSLNGGRVLGNTIYF
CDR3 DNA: TGTGCCAGCAGCTTAAACGGGGGGCGAGTCCTCGGAAACACCATATATTTT

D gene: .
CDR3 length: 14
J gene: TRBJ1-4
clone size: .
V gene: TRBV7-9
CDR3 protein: CASSHQATNEKLFF
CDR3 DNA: TGTGCCAGCAGCCACCAAGCAACTAATGAAAAACTGTTTTTT

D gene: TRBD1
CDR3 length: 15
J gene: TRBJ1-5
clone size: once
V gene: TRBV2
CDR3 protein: CASSARQGKGQPQHF
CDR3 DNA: TGTGCCAGCAGCGCTCGACAGGGTAAGGGTCAGCCCCAGCATTTT

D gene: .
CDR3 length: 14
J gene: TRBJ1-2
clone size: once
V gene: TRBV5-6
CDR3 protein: CASSWGTQNYGYTF
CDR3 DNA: TGTGCCAGCAGCTGGGGGACTCAGAACTATGGCTACACCTTC

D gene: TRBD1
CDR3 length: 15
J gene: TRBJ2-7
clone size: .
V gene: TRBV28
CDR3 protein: CASSPPDRGPYEQYF
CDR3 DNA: TGTGCCAGCAGTCCCCCGGACAGGGGGCCCTACGAGCAGTACTTC

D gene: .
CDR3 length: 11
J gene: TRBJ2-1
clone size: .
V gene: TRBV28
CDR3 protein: CASRTYNEQFF
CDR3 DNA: TGTGCCAGCAGGACTTACAATGAGCAGTTCTTC

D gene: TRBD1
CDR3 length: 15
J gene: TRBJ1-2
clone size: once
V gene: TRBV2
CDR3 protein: CASVLDRGFAYGYTF
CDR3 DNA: TGTGCCAGCGTGCTCGACAGGGGATTTGCCTATGGCTACACCTTC

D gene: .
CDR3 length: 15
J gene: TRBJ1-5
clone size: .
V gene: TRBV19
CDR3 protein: CASSTWDGNNQPQHF
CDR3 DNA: TGTGCCAGTAGTACGTGGGACGGAAACAATCAGCCCCAGCATTTT

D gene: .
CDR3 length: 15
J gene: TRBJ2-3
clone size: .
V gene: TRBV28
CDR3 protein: CASLTYGGLTDTQYF
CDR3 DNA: TGTGCCAGCTTAACCTACGGGGGTCTCACAGATACGCAGTATTTT

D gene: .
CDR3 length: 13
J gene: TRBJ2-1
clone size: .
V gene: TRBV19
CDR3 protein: CASSIKHHNEQFF
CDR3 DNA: TGTGCCAGTAGTATAAAACACCACAATGAGCAGTTCTTC

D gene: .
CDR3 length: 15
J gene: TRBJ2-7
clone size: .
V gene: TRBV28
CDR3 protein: CASSLKTGQSYEQYF
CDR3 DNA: TGTGCCAGCAGCCTCAAGACGGGACAATCCTACGAGCAGTACTTC

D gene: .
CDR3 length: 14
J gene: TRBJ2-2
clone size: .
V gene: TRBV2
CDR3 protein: CASSEGNLAGELFF
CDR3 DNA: TGTGCCAGCAGTGAGGGAAATTTAGCCGGGGAGCTGTTTTTT

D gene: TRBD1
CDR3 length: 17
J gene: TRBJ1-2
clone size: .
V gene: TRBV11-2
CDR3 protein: CASSLDLGQGSFYGYTF
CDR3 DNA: TGTGCCAGCAGCTTAGATCTCGGACAGGGGAGCTTCTATGGCTACACCTTC

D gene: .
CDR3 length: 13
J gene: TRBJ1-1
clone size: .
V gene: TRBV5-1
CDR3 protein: CASSLDGITEAFF
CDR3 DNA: TGCGCCAGCAGCTTGGACGGGATCACTGAAGCTTTCTTT

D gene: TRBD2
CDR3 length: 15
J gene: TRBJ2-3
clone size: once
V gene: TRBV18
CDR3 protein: CASSSGTSGPNTQYF
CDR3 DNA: TGTGCCAGCTCATCCGGGACTAGCGGGCCAAATACGCAGTATTTT

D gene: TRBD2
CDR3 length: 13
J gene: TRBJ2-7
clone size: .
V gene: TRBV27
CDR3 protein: CASSSGTSPEQYF
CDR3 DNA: TGTGCCAGCAGTTCGGGGACTAGTCCCGAGCAGTACTTC

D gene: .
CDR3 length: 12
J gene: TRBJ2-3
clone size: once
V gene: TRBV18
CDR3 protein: CASSPTPDTQYF
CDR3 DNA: TGTGCCAGCTCACCAACCCCAGATACGCAGTATTTT

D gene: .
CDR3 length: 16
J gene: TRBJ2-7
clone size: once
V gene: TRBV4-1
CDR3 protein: CASSQDNRPRAGEQYF
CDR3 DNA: TGCGCCAGCAGCCAAGATAACCGGCCAAGGGCGGGGGAGCAGTACTTC

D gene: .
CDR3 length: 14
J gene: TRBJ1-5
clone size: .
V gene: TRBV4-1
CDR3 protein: CASSHAGGNQPQHF
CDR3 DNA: TGCGCCAGCAGCCATGCTGGAGGCAATCAGCCCCAGCATTTT

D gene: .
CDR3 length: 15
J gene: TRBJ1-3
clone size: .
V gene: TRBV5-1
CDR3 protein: CASSRGTTVGNTIYF
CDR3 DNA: TGCGCCAGCAGCCGCGGGACAACAGTCGGAAACACCATATATTTT

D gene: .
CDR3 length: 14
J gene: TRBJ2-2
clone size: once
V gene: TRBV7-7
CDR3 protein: CASRTISNTGELFF
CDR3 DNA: TGTGCCAGCAGAACGATATCGAACACCGGGGAGCTGTTTTTT

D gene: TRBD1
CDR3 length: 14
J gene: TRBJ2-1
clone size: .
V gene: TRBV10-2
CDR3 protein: CASSESRGYNEQFF
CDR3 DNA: TGCGCCAGCAGTGAGTCCAGGGGGTACAATGAGCAGTTCTTC

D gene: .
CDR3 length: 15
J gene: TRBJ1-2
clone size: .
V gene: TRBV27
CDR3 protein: CASSPGGPANYGYTF
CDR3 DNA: TGTGCCAGCAGCCCGGGGGGCCCAGCTAACTATGGCTACACCTTC

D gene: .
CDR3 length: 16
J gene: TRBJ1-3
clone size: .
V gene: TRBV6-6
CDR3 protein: CASRFGTARSGNTIYF
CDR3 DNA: TGTGCCAGCAGGTTTGGGACGGCCCGCTCTGGAAACACCATATATTTT

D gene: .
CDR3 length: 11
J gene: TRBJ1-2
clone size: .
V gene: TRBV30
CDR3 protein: CAWGVIRGYTF
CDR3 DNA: TGTGCCTGGGGTGTGATCCGAGGCTACACCTTC

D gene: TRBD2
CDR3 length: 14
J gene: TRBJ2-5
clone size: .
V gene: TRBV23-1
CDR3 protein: CASSQREGRETQYF
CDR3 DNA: TGCGCCAGCAGTCAGAGGGAGGGGAGAGAGACCCAGTACTTC

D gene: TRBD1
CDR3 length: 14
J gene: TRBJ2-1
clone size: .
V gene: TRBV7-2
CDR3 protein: CASSSRQTGDEQFF
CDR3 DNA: TGTGCCAGCAGCTCCCGACAAACAGGGGATGAGCAGTTCTTC

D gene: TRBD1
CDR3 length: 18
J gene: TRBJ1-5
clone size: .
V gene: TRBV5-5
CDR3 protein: CASSALGTGVWSNQPQHF
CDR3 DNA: TGTGCCAGCAGCGCTCTCGGGACAGGGGTTTGGAGCAATCAGCCCCAGCATTTT

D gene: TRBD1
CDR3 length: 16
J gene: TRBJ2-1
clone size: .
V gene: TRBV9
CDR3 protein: CASSVRSGQGYNEQFF
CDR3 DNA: TGTGCCAGCAGCGTAAGATCGGGACAGGGGTACAATGAGCAGTTCTTC

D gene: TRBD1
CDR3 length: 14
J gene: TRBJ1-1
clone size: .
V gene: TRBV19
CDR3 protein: CASKPGQGITEAFF
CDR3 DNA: TGTGCCAGCAAGCCGGGACAGGGTATAACTGAAGCTTTCTTT

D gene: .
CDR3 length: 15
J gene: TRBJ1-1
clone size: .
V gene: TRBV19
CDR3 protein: CASKGDGMRRTEAFF
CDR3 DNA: TGTGCCAGTAAAGGGGATGGTATGCGGCGCACTGAAGCTTTCTTT

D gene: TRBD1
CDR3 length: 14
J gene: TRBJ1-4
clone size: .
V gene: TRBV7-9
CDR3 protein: CASSWDRANEKLFF
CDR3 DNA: TGTGCCAGCAGCTGGGACAGAGCTAATGAAAAACTGTTTTTT

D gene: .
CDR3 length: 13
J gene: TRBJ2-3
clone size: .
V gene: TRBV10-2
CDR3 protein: CASRYPGADTQYF
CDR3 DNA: TGCGCCAGCAGGTACCCTGGTGCAGATACGCAGTATTTT

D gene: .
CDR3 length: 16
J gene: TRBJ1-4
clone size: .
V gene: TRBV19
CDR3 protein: CASSTLGGATNEKLFF
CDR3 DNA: TGTGCCAGTAGTACCCTTGGTGGGGCCACTAATGAAAAACTGTTTTTT

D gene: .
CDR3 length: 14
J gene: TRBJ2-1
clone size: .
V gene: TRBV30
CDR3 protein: CAWSMYGGYNEQFF
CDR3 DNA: TGTGCCTGGAGCATGTATGGGGGCTACAATGAGCAGTTCTTC

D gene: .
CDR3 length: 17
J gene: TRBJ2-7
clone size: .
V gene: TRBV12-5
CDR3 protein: CASGFTGIRDSSYEQYF
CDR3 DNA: TGTGCTAGTGGTTTTACAGGGATCCGGGACTCCTCCTACGAGCAGTACTTC

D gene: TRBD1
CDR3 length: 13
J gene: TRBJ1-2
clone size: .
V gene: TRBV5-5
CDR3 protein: CASSLDRAYGYTF
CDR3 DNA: TGTGCCAGCAGCCTAGACAGGGCCTATGGCTACACCTTC

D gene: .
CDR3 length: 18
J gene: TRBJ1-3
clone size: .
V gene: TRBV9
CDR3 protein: CASSVAATGLKTGNTIYF
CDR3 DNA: TGTGCCAGCAGCGTAGCCGCAACCGGGCTAAAGACTGGAAACACCATATATTTT

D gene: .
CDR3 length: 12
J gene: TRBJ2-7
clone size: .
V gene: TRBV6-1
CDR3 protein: CASSEIDYEQYF
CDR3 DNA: TGTGCCAGCAGTGAAATTGACTACGAGCAGTACTTC